This TCR beta chain was documented in a study of blood T cell repertoires in COVID-19. Adults between roughly 18 and 95 years of age took part from 20 to 25 US areas. Recovery meant two consecutive negative NP/OP PCR tests, professional clearance, or resolved symptoms. Original handling: Estimation of nucleated cell counts relied on the amplification of reference gene primers. This table comes from immunoSEQ multiplex PCR, and its TCRdb copy is limited to in-frame clones, with some not included. The V and J calls and the clone size are those of that table, but D and trimming were determined from the DNA. The sample lists about 220,000 clones; around 89% were seen once. The sequence derives from a woman in her 30s who had recovered from COVID-19. Sequenced sample: PBMCs or T cells enriched from blood (not recorded which).

DNA of the CDR3: TGTGCCAGCAGTGTTACAGGGATGAACACTGAAGCTTTCTTT. This sequence encodes CASSVTGMNTEAFF. The V gene is TRBV2, the J gene TRBJ1-1, with D perhaps matching TRBD1 (6 bases). V lost 4 bases, J lost 0 bases, and 9 bases lay in between. The CDR3 spans 14 residues. The germline V gene has CDR1 SNHLY and CDR2 FYNNEI.